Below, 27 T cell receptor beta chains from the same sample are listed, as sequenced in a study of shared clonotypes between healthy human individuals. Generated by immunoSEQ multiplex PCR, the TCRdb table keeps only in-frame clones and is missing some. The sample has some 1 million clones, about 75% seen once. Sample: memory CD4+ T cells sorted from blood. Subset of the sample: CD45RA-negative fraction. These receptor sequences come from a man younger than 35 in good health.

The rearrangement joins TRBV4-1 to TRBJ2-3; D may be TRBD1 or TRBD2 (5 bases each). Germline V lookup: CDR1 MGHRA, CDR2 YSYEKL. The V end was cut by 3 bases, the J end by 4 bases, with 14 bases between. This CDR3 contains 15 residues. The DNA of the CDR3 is TGCGCCAGCAGCCAGGGACCAAGGGGCGCAGATACGCAGTATTTT. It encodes CASSQGPRGADTQYF.

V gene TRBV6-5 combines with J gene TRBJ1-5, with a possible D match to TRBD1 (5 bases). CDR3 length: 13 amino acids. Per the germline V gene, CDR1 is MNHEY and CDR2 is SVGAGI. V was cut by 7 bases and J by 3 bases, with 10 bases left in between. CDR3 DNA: TGTGCCAGCACGGGACGGAACAATCAGCCCCAGCATTTT. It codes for CASTGRNNQPQHF.

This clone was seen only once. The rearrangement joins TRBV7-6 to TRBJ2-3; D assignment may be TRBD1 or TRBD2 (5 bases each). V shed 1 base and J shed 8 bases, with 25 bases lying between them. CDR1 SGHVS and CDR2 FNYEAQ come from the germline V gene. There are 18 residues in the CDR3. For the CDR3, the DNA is TGTGCCAGCAGCTTAGGGCAAAGGGACGCGTTAATACTTTTTACGCAGTATTTT. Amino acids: CASSLGQRDALILFTQYF.

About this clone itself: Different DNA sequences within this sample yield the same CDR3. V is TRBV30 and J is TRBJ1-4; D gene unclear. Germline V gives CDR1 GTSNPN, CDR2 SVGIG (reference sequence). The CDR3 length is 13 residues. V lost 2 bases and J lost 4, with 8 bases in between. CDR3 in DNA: TGTGCCTGGAGTCCCGGGCTTAATGAAAAACTGTTTTTT. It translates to CAWSPGLNEKLFF.

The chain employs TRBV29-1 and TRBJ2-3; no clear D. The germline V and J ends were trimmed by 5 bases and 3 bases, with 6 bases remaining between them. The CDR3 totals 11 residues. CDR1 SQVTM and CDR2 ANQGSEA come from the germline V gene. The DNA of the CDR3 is TGCAGCGTTTCTCTAACAGATACGCAGTATTTT. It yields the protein CSVSLTDTQYF.

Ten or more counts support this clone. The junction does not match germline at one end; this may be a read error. CDR3 sequence: CASSSWFVLNTEAFF. The CDR3 DNA reads TGTGCTAGCAGCTCGTGGTTTGTTTTGAACACTGAAGCTTTCTTT. This chain uses TRBV7-7 with TRBJ1-1; D remains unclear. CDR3 length equals 15 residues. Germline assignment: CDR1 SSHAT and CDR2 FNYEAQ (reference sequence). Full variable domain (rest looked up from reference TRBV7-7 and TRBJ1-1): GAGVSQSPRYKVTKRGQDVTLRCDPISSHATLYWYQQALGQGPEFLTYFNYEAQPDKSGLPSDRFSAERPEGSISTLTIQRTEQRDSAMYRCASSSWFVLNTEAFFGQGTRLTVV.

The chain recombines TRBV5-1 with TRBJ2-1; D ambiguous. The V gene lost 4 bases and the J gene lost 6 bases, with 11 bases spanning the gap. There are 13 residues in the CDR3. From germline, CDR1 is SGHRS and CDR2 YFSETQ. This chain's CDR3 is CASSATLGNEQFF. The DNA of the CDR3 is TGCGCCAGCAGCGCCACTCTAGGCAATGAGCAGTTCTTC.

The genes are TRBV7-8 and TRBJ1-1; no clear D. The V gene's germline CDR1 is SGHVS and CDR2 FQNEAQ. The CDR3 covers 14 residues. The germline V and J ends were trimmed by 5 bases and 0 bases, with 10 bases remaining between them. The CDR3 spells CASSPRTVNTEAFF. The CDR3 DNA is TGTGCCAGCAGCCCGAGGACGGTGAACACTGAAGCTTTCTTT.

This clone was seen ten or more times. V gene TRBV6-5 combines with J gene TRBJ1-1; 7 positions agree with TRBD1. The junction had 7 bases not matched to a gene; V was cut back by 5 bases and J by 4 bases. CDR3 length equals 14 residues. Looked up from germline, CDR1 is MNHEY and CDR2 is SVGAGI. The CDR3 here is CASSQQGSGTEAFF. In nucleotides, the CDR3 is TGTGCCAGCAGTCAACAGGGGTCGGGCACTGAAGCTTTCTTT.

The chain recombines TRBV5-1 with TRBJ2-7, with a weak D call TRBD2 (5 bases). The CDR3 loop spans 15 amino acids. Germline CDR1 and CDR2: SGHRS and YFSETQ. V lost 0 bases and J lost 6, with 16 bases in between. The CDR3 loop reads CASSLAGLGLREQYF. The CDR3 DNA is TGCGCCAGCAGCTTGGCTGGACTGGGCCTCCGCGAGCAGTACTTC. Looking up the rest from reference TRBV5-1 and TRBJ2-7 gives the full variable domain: KAGVTQTPRYLIKTRGQQVTLSCSPISGHRSVSWYQQTPGQGLQFLFEYFSETQRNKGNFPGRFSGRQFSNSRSEMNVSTLELGDSALYLCASSLAGLGLREQYFGPGTRLTVT.

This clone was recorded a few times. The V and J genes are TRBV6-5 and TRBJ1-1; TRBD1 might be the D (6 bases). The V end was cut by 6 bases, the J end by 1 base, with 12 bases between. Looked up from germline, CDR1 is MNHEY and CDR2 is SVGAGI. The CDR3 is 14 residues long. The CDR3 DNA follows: TGTGCCAGCAGGCCACAGGGACCGAACACTGAAGCTTTCTTT. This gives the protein CASRPQGPNTEAFF.

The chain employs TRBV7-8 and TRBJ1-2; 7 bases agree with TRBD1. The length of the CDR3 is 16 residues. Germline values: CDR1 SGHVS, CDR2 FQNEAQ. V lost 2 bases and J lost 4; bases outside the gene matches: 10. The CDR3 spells CASSLSPKGQSYGYTF. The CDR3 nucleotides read TGTGCCAGCAGCTTATCCCCAAAGGGACAGTCCTATGGCTACACCTTC. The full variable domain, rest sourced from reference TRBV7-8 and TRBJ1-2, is GAGVSQSPRYKVAKRGQDVALRCDPISGHVSLFWYQQALGQGPEFLTYFQNEAQLDKSGLPSDRFFAERPEGSVSTLKIQRTQQEDSAVYLCASSLSPKGQSYGYTFGSGTRLTVV.

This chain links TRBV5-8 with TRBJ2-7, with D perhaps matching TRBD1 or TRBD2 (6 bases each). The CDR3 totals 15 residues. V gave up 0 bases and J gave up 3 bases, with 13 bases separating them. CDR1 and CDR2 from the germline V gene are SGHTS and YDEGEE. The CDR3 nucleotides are TGTGCCAGCAGCTTGGACCTGAGGGGGGTCTACGAGCAGTACTTC. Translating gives CASSLDLRGVYEQYF.

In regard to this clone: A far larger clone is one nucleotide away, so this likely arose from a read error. CDR3 sequence: CASSLGNSPLHF. CDR3 sequence (DNA): TGTGCCAGCAGCTTGGGGAATTCACCCCTCCACTTT. The chain couples TRBV5-6 to TRBJ1-6, with D unresolved. The V gene's germline CDR1 is SGHDT and CDR2 YYEEEE. The CDR3 covers 12 residues. Trimming pared 0 bases from V and 7 bases from J, leaving 2 bases between.

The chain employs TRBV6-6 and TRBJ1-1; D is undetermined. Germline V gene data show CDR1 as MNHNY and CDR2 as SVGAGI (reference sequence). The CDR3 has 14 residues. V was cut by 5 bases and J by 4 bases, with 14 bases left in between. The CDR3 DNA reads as TGTGCCAGCAGTAGCACGACAAGGACCACTGAAGCTTTCTTT. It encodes CASSSTTRTTEAFF.

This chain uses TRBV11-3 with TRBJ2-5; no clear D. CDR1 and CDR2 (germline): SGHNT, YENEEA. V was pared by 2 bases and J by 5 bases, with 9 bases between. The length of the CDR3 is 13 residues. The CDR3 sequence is CASSLLDGETQYF. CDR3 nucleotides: TGTGCCAGCAGCTTACTAGACGGGGAGACCCAGTACTTC.

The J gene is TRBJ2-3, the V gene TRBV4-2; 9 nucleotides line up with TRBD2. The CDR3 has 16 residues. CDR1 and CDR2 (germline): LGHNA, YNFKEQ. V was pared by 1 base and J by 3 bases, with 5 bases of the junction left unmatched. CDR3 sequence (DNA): TGTGCCAGCAGCCAAGGGACTAGCGAGCTAACAGATACGCAGTATTTT. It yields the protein CASSQGTSELTDTQYF.

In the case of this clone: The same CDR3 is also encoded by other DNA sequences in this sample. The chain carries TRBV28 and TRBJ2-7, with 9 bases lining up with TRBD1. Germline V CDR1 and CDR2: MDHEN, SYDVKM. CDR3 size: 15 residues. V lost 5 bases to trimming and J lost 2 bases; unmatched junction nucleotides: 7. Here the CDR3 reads CASSLAGQGPYEQYF. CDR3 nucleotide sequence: TGTGCCAGCAGTCTCGCGGGACAGGGACCCTACGAGCAGTACTTC.

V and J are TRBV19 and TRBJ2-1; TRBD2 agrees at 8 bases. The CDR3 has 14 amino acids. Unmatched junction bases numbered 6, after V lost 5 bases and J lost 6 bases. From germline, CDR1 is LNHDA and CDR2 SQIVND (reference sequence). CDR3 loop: CASSPGLGSNEQFF. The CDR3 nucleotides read TGTGCCAGTAGTCCGGGACTAGGTTCCAATGAGCAGTTCTTC.

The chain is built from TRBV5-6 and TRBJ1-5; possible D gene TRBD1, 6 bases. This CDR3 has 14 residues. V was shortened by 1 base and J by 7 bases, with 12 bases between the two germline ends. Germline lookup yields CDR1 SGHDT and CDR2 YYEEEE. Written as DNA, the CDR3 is TGTGCCAGCAGCTTGACAGGGAAAGGGCAGCCCCAGCATTTT. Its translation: CASSLTGKGQPQHF.

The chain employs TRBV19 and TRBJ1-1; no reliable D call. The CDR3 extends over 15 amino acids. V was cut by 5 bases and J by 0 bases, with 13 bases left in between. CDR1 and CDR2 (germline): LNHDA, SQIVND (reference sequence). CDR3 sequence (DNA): TGTGCCAGTAGTTTCCGACGGACCATGAACACTGAAGCTTTCTTT. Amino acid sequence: CASSFRRTMNTEAFF.

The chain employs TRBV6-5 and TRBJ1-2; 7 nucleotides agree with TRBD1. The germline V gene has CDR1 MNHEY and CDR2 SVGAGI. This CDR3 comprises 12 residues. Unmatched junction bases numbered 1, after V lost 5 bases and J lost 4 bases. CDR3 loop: CASSGTAYGYTF. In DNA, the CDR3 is TGTGCCAGCAGTGGGACAGCCTATGGCTACACCTTC.

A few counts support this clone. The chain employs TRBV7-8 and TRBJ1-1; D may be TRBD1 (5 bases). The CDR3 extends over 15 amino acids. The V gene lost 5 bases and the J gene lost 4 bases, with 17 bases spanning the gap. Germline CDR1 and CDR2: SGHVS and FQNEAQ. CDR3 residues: CASSQDGAQATEAFF. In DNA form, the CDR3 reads TGTGCCAGCAGCCAGGATGGGGCCCAGGCCACTGAAGCTTTCTTT.

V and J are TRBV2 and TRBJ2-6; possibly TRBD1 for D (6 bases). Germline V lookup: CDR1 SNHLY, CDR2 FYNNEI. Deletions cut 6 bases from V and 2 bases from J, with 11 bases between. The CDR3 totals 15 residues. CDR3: CASRLQGTGANVLTF. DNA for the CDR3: TGTGCCAGCAGGTTACAGGGTACTGGGGCCAACGTCCTGACTTTC.

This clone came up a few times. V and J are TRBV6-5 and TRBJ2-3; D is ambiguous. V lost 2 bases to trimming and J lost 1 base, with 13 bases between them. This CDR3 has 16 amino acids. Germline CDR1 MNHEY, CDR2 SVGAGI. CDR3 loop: CASSYALGGGTDTQYF. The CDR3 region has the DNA TGTGCCAGCAGTTACGCTCTAGGTGGTGGCACAGATACGCAGTATTTT.

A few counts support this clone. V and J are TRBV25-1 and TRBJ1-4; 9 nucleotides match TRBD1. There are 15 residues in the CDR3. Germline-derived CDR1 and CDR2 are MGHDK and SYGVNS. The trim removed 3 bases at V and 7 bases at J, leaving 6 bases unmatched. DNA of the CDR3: TGTGCCAGCAGTGACCGAAAGGGACAGGGTGAAAAACTGTTTTTT. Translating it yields CASSDRKGQGEKLFF.

The CDR3, as DNA: TGTGCCAGCAGCTCGAGGGGATTAGCGGTAGCCCGAGAGCAGTTCTTC. Its protein product is CASSSRGLAVAREQFF. This chain uses TRBV13 with TRBJ2-1; D perhaps matches TRBD2 (6 bases). CDR1 PRHDT and CDR2 FYEKMQ come from the germline V gene (reference sequence). V lost 4 bases, J lost 10 bases, and 23 bases lay in between. The CDR3 has 16 residues. Complete variable domain (other parts from reference TRBV13 and TRBJ2-1): AAGVIQSPRHLIKEKRETATLKCYPIPRHDTVYWYQQGPGQDPQFLISFYEKMQSDKGSIPDRFSAQQFSDYHSELNMSSLELGDSALYFCASSSRGLAVAREQFFGPGTRLTVL.